The 24 T cell receptor beta chains below were found in one sample sequenced in a study of OX40 agonist ivuxolimab in advanced cancers. Profiled with immunoSEQ multiplex PCR; TCRdb holds only in-frame clones, not every one. Here the sample spans tens of thousands of clones, 80% to 95% being singletons. The sequences come from CD4+ or CD8+ T cells sorted from blood, collected in a trial of the OX40 agonist ivuxolimab. The source of these receptors is an adult with an advanced solid tumor such as melanoma, head and neck, liver or kidney cancer.

This sequence joins TRBV20-1 and TRBJ1-2; the D gene is possibly TRBD1 (6 bases). The germline V gene has CDR1 DFQATT and CDR2 SNEGSKA (reference sequence). The CDR3 length is 11 residues. V was cut by 6 bases and J by 8 bases, with 13 bases left in between. As DNA, the CDR3 is TGCAGTGCCCCCAGGGGAGGCGGCTACACCTTC. It codes for CSAPRGGGYTF.

V usage is TRBV21-1 and J usage is TRBJ1-5; the table's D call of TRBD1 was not tested on the DNA. TRBV21-1 is termed a pseudogene. This CDR3 spans 23 amino acids. CDR3 protein: CASSKAPSLEERRTGGRNQPQHF. CDR3 sequence (DNA): TGTGCCAGCAGCAAAGCGCCTTCGTTGGAAGAGCGGAGGACAGGGGGACGCAATCAGCCCCAGCATTTT.

The CDR3 nucleotides are TGTGCCAGCAGCTTACGACAGGCAGGCGGCTACACCTTC. Translating it yields CASSLRQAGGYTF. The V call is TRBV7-3, the J call TRBJ1-2; possible D gene TRBD1, 6 bases. Trimming left V 2 bases short and J 8 bases short, with 12 bases between. CDR3 length: 13 amino acids. The germline CDR1 and CDR2 sequences are SGHTA and FQGTGA.

The rearrangement joins TRBV7-3 to TRBJ1-5; no reliable D call. Trimming took 5 bases from V and 6 from J, leaving 11 bases between them. The CDR3 has 13 residues. From germline, CDR1 is SGHTA and CDR2 FQGTGA. The CDR3 region has the DNA TGTGCCAGCAGCACACGGTGGGGTCAGCCCCAGCATTTT. It yields the protein CASSTRWGQPQHF.

The chain joins TRBV7-3 to TRBJ2-6; D is uncertain. From germline, CDR1 is SGHTA and CDR2 FQGTGA. V shed 5 bases and J shed 4 bases, with 3 bases lying between them. The CDR3 spans 12 residues. In nucleotides, the CDR3 is TGTGCCAGCAGCCGAGGGGCCAACGTCCTGACTTTC. It codes for CASSRGANVLTF.

The chain has TRBV19 and TRBJ2-6; TRBD2 matches 8 bases. With V trimmed by 5 bases and J by 0 bases, 6 bases remained unmatched. Germline CDR1 is LNHDA and CDR2 is SQIVND (reference sequence). The CDR3 runs 17 residues. Here the CDR3 DNA reads TGTGCCAGTAGTCAACAAGCGGGAGACTCTGGGGCCAACGTCCTGACTTTC. It specifies CASSQQAGDSGANVLTF.

The CDR3 is CASSGTMRASYEQYF. The CDR3 region has the DNA TGTGCCAGCAGTGGGACAATGAGGGCCTCCTACGAGCAGTACTTC. V gene TRBV28 combines with J gene TRBJ2-7; possibly TRBD1 for D (6 bases). The V end was cut by 5 bases, the J end by 0 bases, with 14 bases between. Per germline, CDR1 MDHEN and CDR2 SYDVKM. This CDR3 region has 15 residues.

The genes are TRBV5-1 and TRBJ2-7, with D hard to call. Trimming stripped 3 bases from V and 7 bases from J, with 20 bases between. CDR1 and CDR2 (germline): SGHRS, YFSETQ. This CDR3 comprises 15 residues. This CDR3 is CASSSNPAPGVEQYF. DNA of the CDR3: TGCGCCAGCAGCTCGAACCCAGCCCCAGGCGTGGAGCAGTACTTC.

This chain links TRBV27 with TRBJ1-3; D ambiguous. Between the trimmed V and J ends, which lost 6 bases and 1 base, there was a span of 10 bases. Germline CDR1 is MNHEY and CDR2 is SMNVEV (reference sequence). The CDR3 consists of 14 residues. The CDR3 DNA reads as TGTGCCAGCAGCACGGGGAGATCTGGAAACACCATATATTTT. The encoded protein is CASSTGRSGNTIYF.

The chain links TRBV19 to TRBJ2-6; a weak D match, TRBD1 (5 bases). The ends were cut back, 6 bases at V and 0 bases at J, with 9 bases in the middle. This CDR3 has 15 residues. Per the germline V gene, CDR1 is LNHDA and CDR2 is SQIVND (reference sequence). For the CDR3, the DNA is TGTGCCAGTAGAGGGGTCCGCTCTGGGGCCAACGTCCTGACTTTC. Translating gives CASRGVRSGANVLTF.

V and J are TRBV2 and TRBJ1-5; a possible D gene is TRBD1 (6 bases). V was cut by 6 bases and J by 7 bases, with 16 bases left in between. Germline V CDR1 and CDR2: SNHLY, FYNNEI. The CDR3 extends over 14 amino acids. The CDR3 sequence: CASRDIRGLQPQHF. CDR3 bases: TGTGCCAGCAGAGATATAAGGGGGTTACAGCCCCAGCATTTT.

The chain couples TRBV11-2 to TRBJ2-3; tentative D call: TRBD1 (7 bases). This CDR3 contains 16 residues. Trimming took 1 base from V and 6 from J, leaving 17 bases between them. Germline CDR1 reads SGHAT; CDR2 reads FQNNGV. The CDR3 spells CASSLGPGEGADTQYF. The DNA of the CDR3 is TGTGCCAGCAGCTTAGGACCGGGAGAGGGGGCGGATACGCAGTATTTT.

The chain uses TRBV20-1 and TRBJ2-7, with a possible D match to TRBD2 (5 bases). CDR3 size: 11 residues. Germline assignment: CDR1 DFQATT and CDR2 SNEGSKA (reference sequence). This CDR3 is CSPAPGYEQYF. The CDR3 DNA reads as TGCAGCCCTGCCCCGGGGTACGAGCAGTACTTC.

J is TRBJ1-4 and V is TRBV7-9; 7 nucleotides agree with TRBD1. Germline CDR1 reads SEHNR; CDR2 reads FQNEAQ (reference sequence). V dropped 5 bases and J dropped 8; count of bases not matched to a gene: 8. The CDR3 is 14 residues long. The CDR3 spells CASSPLTGREKLFF. The DNA for the CDR3 is TGTGCCAGCAGCCCATTGACAGGGAGGGAAAAACTGTTTTTT.

The V call is TRBV28, the J call TRBJ2-7; tentatively, D is TRBD2 (6 bases). V was trimmed by 2 bases and J by 7 bases, leaving 21 bases between them. The germline CDR1 and CDR2 sequences are MDHEN and SYDVKM. CDR3 size: 16 residues. As DNA, the CDR3 is TGTGCCAGCAGTTTAGGGCGGGATACTACCCCGTTGGAGCAGTACTTC. Translation: CASSLGRDTTPLEQYF.

DNA for the CDR3: TGTGCCAGTAGTATTCGGCGGATCGGGATGGGGGAGCTGTTTTTT. Its translation: CASSIRRIGMGELFF. V usage is TRBV19 and J usage is TRBJ2-2, with D maybe TRBD2 (5 bases). The CDR3 runs 15 residues. The germline gives CDR1 LNHDA, CDR2 SQIVND (reference sequence). V was clipped by 3 bases and J by 8 bases, with 16 bases between them.

V and J are TRBV7-2 and TRBJ2-1; D gene uncertain. The CDR3 is 12 residues long. Deletions cut 5 bases from V and 8 bases from J, with 10 bases between. Germline V lookup: CDR1 SGHTA, CDR2 FQGNSA. CDR3 residues: CASSQASHEQFF. The CDR3 region has the DNA TGTGCCAGCAGCCAGGCCTCTCATGAGCAGTTCTTC. The variable domain in full, with the rest retrieved from reference TRBV7-2 and TRBJ2-1, is GAGVSQSPSNKVTEKGKDVELRCDPISGHTALYWYRQSLGQGLEFLIYFQGNSAPDKSGLPSDRFSAERTGGSVSTLTIQRTQQEDSAVYLCASSQASHEQFFGPGTRLTVL.

The chain couples TRBV28 to TRBJ1-2; D not resolved. Germline CDR1 and CDR2: MDHEN and SYDVKM. The CDR3 runs 14 residues. Deletions cut 1 base from V and 6 bases from J, with 12 bases between. CDR3: CASSLFFIGNGYTF. As DNA, the CDR3 is TGTGCCAGCAGTTTATTCTTTATCGGAAATGGCTACACCTTC.

Notes on this clone: The junction differs from germline at one of its ends, possibly a read error. The chain recombines TRBV7-8 with TRBJ2-4, with 11 nucleotides matching TRBD2. There are 15 residues in the CDR3. The V gene's germline CDR1 is SGHVS and CDR2 FQNEAQ. The CDR3 DNA reads TGTGCCAGCAGCATTAGCGGGAGGGCCACAAACATTCAGTACTTC. Its protein is CASSISGRATNIQYF.

This sequence joins TRBV6-5 and TRBJ2-2; no firm D call. The CDR3 totals 14 residues. Germline assignment: CDR1 MNHEY and CDR2 SVGAGI. V gave up 2 bases and J gave up 4 bases, with 8 bases separating them. CDR3 region: CASSYSAGTGELFF. CDR3 nucleotide sequence: TGTGCCAGCAGTTACAGCGCTGGCACCGGGGAGCTGTTTTTT.

The chain employs TRBV19 and TRBJ2-3; unclear D gene. Trimming left V 2 bases short and J 6 bases short, with 6 bases between. This CDR3 spans 12 amino acids. Germline V gene lookup returns CDR1 LNHDA and CDR2 SQIVND (reference sequence). The CDR3 coding sequence is TGTGCCAGTAGTATATATGGGGATACGCAGTATTTT. Encoded protein: CASSIYGDTQYF.

The rearrangement joins TRBV4-2 to TRBJ2-1; D could derive from TRBD1 or TRBD2 (5 bases each). The CDR3 is 12 residues long. Deletions cut 1 base from V and 9 bases from J, with 7 bases between. Germline V gene lookup returns CDR1 LGHNA and CDR2 YNFKEQ. The CDR3 nucleotides read TGTGCCAGCAGCCAAGTAGGGACTGAGCAGTTCTTC. This codes for CASSQVGTEQFF.

The chain has TRBV5-1 and TRBJ1-2; TRBD1 matches at 10 bases. The J segment lost 1 base and the V segment lost 4 bases, leaving 22 bases of the junction unmatched. Germline values: CDR1 SGHRS, CDR2 YFSETQ. The CDR3 has 21 amino acids. CDR3 coding DNA: TGCGCCAGCAGCCTAAACCCCAGCAATTCGGGACAGGGGCGCATTAACTATGGCTACACCTTC. Translated: CASSLNPSNSGQGRINYGYTF.

The chain links TRBV7-2 to TRBJ2-5; D gene unclear. V was clipped by 9 bases and J by 3 bases, with 5 bases between them. The CDR3 spans 10 residues. Germline assignment: CDR1 SGHTA and CDR2 FQGNSA. This CDR3 is CASGEETQYF. CDR3 nucleotide sequence: TGTGCCAGTGGCGAAGAGACCCAGTACTTC.